Listed below are T cell receptor beta chains from one sample, sequenced in a study of PD-L1 blockade in urothelial cancer. Libraries were prepared by immunoSEQ multiplex PCR; TCRdb keeps only in-frame clonotypes and omits some of them. Of some 54,000 clones listed, 84% are singletons. The source material was PBMCs, sampled around atezolizumab (anti-PD-L1) treatment. These receptor sequences come from a man in his forties or fifties with urothelial cancer. The CDR3 runs from the conserved cysteine through the conserved F or W. D genes are given only for firm matches. The size of a clone is reported for some rows only, either as once, few or many, or as a class for expanded clones.

J	D	size	V	CDR3	DNA
TRBJ2-7	-	few	TRBV19	CASSQGRRTYEQYF	TGTGCCAGTAGTCAAGGACGGAGGACTTACGAGCAGTACTTC
TRBJ1-5	-	-	TRBV1	CTSSQPDRDSNQPQHF	TGCACCAGCAGCCAACCTGACAGGGATAGCAATCAGCCCCAGCATTTT
TRBJ1-4	-	-	TRBV15	CATSSPPGDEKLFF	TGTGCCACCAGCAGCCCCCCGGGGGACGAAAAACTGTTTTTT
TRBJ1-1	TRBD1	-	TRBV6-5	CASSLSPDRRAFF	TGTGCCAGCAGTTTATCCCCGGACAGGAGGGCTTTCTTT
TRBJ2-7	-	-	TRBV7-2	CASSLAAGRSYEQYF	TGTGCCAGCAGCTTAGCGGCGGGCAGGTCCTACGAGCAGTACTTC
TRBJ1-3	-	-	TRBV10-3	CAIRAEDTSGNTIYF	TGTGCCATCAGGGCCGAGGATACCTCTGGAAACACCATATATTTT
TRBJ1-2	-	-	TRBV5-8	CASSLGLFRGNGNYGYTF	TGTGCCAGCAGCTTGGGGCTTTTCCGGGGGAATGGTAACTATGGCTACACCTTC
TRBJ2-1	TRBD2	-	TRBV7-8	CASSSTSGVSNEQFF	TGTGCCAGCAGCTCGACTAGCGGGGTCTCCAATGAGCAGTTCTTC
TRBJ2-1	-	-	TRBV2	CASSEASGSYNEQFF	TGTGCCAGCAGTGAAGCCTCAGGGTCCTACAATGAGCAGTTCTTC
TRBJ2-7	TRBD1	-	TRBV27	CASSKTGGFNEQYF	TGTGCCAGCAGCAAGACAGGGGGCTTTAACGAGCAGTACTTC
TRBJ2-7	-	-	TRBV10-1	CASSEGTSYEQYF	TGCGCCAGCAGTGAGGGGACATCCTACGAGCAGTACTTC
TRBJ2-1	-	-	TRBV4-1	CASSPREYNEQFF	TGCGCCAGCAGCCCCCGGGAGTACAATGAGCAGTTCTTC
TRBJ2-7	TRBD1	once	TRBV28	CASSPDRGAYEQYF	TGTGCCAGCAGTCCCGACAGGGGGGCCTACGAGCAGTACTTC
TRBJ1-3	-	-	TRBV11-2	CASSLGGQRNTIYF	TGTGCCAGCAGCTTAGGGGGGCAGAGAAACACCATATATTTT
TRBJ2-5	-	-	TRBV5-1	CASRPQAQQQETQYF	TGCGCCAGCAGGCCGCAGGCTCAGCAACAAGAGACCCAGTACTTC
TRBJ2-1	-	-	TRBV7-2	CASTVEGSSYNEQFF	TGTGCCAGTACTGTCGAGGGAAGCTCCTACAATGAGCAGTTCTTC
TRBJ1-1	-	-	TRBV18	CASSQRGVGGTEAFF	TGTGCCAGCTCACAAAGAGGGGTCGGGGGCACTGAAGCTTTCTTT
TRBJ2-1	-	-	TRBV5-1	CASSLGGKTENEQFF	TGCGCCAGCAGCTTGGGAGGGAAAACGGAGAATGAGCAGTTCTTC
TRBJ2-7	-	-	TRBV6-6	CASSDAGQSYEQYF	TGTGCCAGCAGCGACGCGGGACAGTCCTACGAGCAGTACTTC
TRBJ1-5	TRBD1	-	TRBV5-6	CASSLGPDRGIQPQHF	TGTGCCAGCAGCTTGGGCCCGGACAGGGGGATCCAGCCCCAGCATTTT
TRBJ1-2	-	-	TRBV5-6	CASGYGGTNGYTF	TGTGCCAGCGGCTATGGGGGGACGAATGGCTACACCTTC
TRBJ2-3	TRBD2	-	TRBV5-1	CASSLGTSGVLTDTQYF	TGCGCCAGCAGCCTAGGGACTAGCGGGGTTTTGACAGATACGCAGTATTTT
TRBJ1-1	-	-	TRBV11-3	CASSLRVSTEAFF	TGTGCCAGCAGCTTGAGGGTTAGCACTGAAGCTTTCTTT
TRBJ2-7	TRBD2	-	TRBV28	CASSLKLGTSGYEQYF	TGTGCCAGCAGTTTAAAGTTGGGGACTAGCGGATACGAGCAGTACTTC
TRBJ1-3	-	-	TRBV5-1	CASSLLPPEGGSGNTIYF	TGCGCCAGCAGCTTGCTTCCCCCGGAGGGGGGGTCGGGAAACACCATATATTTT